These 29 T cell receptor beta chains share one sample of origin, sequenced in a study of cytomegalovirus exposure and HLA in healthy donors. PCR was performed using 60 Vbeta and 13 Jbeta primers. The method was immunoSEQ multiplex PCR; TCRdb's version includes in-frame clones alone and lacks a portion of them. The table records approximately 82,000 clones, less than 75% of them present only once. Sequencing used PBMCs. The receptors originated from a woman under 40 in good health and CMV-seropositive.

This chain uses TRBV13 with TRBJ1-6; D is unclear. The CDR3 spans 15 residues. CDR1 PRHDT and CDR2 FYEKMQ come from the germline V gene (reference sequence). Trimming pared 1 base from V and 7 bases from J, leaving 11 bases between. This CDR3 reads CASSLVLGTNSPLHF. The CDR3 DNA is TGTGCCAGCAGCTTAGTACTGGGCACCAATTCACCCCTCCACTTT.

This sequence joins TRBV13 and TRBJ2-5; perhaps TRBD2 as D (6 bases). The CDR3 is 14 amino acids. From germline, CDR1 is PRHDT and CDR2 FYEKMQ (reference sequence). V lost 2 bases, J lost 2 bases, and 9 bases lay in between. CDR3 nucleotides: TGTGCCAGCAGCTTACCTAGCGTACAAGAGACCCAGTACTTC. It encodes CASSLPSVQETQYF. The variable domain in full, with the rest retrieved from reference TRBV13 and TRBJ2-5, is AAGVIQSPRHLIKEKRETATLKCYPIPRHDTVYWYQQGPGQDPQFLISFYEKMQSDKGSIPDRFSAQQFSDYHSELNMSSLELGDSALYFCASSLPSVQETQYFGPGTRLLVL.

The chain links TRBV28 to TRBJ2-2, with D possibly TRBD1 on 6 matching bases. CDR1 is MDHEN and CDR2 is SYDVKM in the germline V gene. The CDR3 totals 16 residues. V shed 7 bases and J shed 7 bases, with 22 bases lying between them. Here the CDR3 DNA reads TGTGCCAGCAATTGGCCCGGGACACATACCGGCGGGGAGCTGTTTTTT. Encoded protein: CASNWPGTHTGGELFF. Variable domain in full (rest from reference TRBV28 and TRBJ2-2): DVKVTQSSRYLVKRTGEKVFLECVQDMDHENMFWYRQDPGLGLRLIYFSYDVKMKEKGDIPEGYSVSREKKERFSLILESASTNQTSMYLCASNWPGTHTGGELFFGEGSRLTVL.

The chain couples TRBV28 to TRBJ1-4, with a tentative D call TRBD1 (5 bases). This CDR3 region has 12 residues. From germline, CDR1 is MDHEN and CDR2 SYDVKM. With 6 bases removed from V and 8 bases from J, the gap between germline ends came to 10 bases. CDR3 bases: TGTGCCAGCAGACAGCGGGGGGAAAAACTGTTTTTT. Protein product: CASRQRGEKLFF.

The chain couples TRBV11-3 to TRBJ1-3; D uncertain. The length of the CDR3 is 15 residues. CDR1 is SGHNT and CDR2 is YENEEA in the germline V gene. Between the trimmed V and J ends, which lost 1 base and 2 bases, there was a span of 9 bases. The CDR3 coding sequence is TGTGCCAGCAGCTTAGGGGCAGCCGCTGGAAACACCATATATTTT. Translation gives CASSLGAAAGNTIYF.

This chain joins TRBV5-5 and TRBJ2-3, with 9 bases identical to TRBD1. CDR1 SGHKS and CDR2 YYEKEE come from the germline V gene (reference sequence). Losses at the gene ends were 5 bases for V and 2 bases for J; bases not matched to a gene: 6. CDR3 length equals 15 residues. The DNA for the CDR3 is TGTGCCAGCAGTTGGGACAGGGCTCCCACAGATACGCAGTATTTT. Protein product: CASSWDRAPTDTQYF.

This chain links TRBV7-6 with TRBJ2-3; 8 bases fit TRBD1. Losses at the gene ends were 6 bases for V and 3 bases for J; bases not matched to a gene: 8. Germline-derived CDR1 and CDR2 are SGHVS and FNYEAQ. This CDR3 has 15 residues. The CDR3 DNA is TGTGCCAGCAGTCGCGGGGACAGGAAAACAGATACGCAGTATTTT. Its translation is CASSRGDRKTDTQYF.

The chain employs TRBV2 and TRBJ2-3, with 8 nucleotides matching TRBD2. The CDR3 contains 15 residues. In germline, CDR1 is SNHLY, CDR2 FYNNEI. The junction had 5 bases not matched to a gene; V was cut back by 3 bases and J by 3 bases. The CDR3, as DNA: TGTGCCAGCAGTGACAGGAAGCGGGAGACAGATACGCAGTATTTT. This encodes CASSDRKRETDTQYF. The variable domain in full, completed from reference TRBV2 and TRBJ2-3, reads EPEVTQTPSHQVTQMGQEVILRCVPISNHLYFYWYRQILGQKVEFLVSFYNNEISEKSEIFDDQFSVERPDGSNFTLKIRSTKLEDSAMYFCASSDRKRETDTQYFGPGTRLTVL.

The CDR3 loop is CASSSYGSSYNEQFF. In DNA, the CDR3 is TGTGCCAGCAGTTCCTACGGGAGCTCCTACAATGAGCAGTTCTTC. The genes are TRBV27 and TRBJ2-1; D is possibly TRBD2 (6 bases). V lost 4 bases and J lost 0, with 10 bases in between. This CDR3 has 15 amino acids. Germline CDR1 MNHEY, CDR2 SMNVEV (reference sequence).

This sequence joins TRBV27 and TRBJ2-5, with TRBD1 identical over 9 bases. TRBJ2-7 explains the end of the DNA better; the J call may be wrong. Germline CDR1 is MNHEY and CDR2 is SMNVEV (reference sequence). The CDR3 is made up of 15 amino acids. The CDR3 DNA is TGTGCCAGCAGGGGATTCGGGACAGGGTCCTACGAGCAGTACTTC. Its protein is CASRGFGTGSYEQYF.

This clone was observed a few times. The rearrangement joins TRBV5-1 to TRBJ2-1, with TRBD1 matching over 7 bases. The V gene's germline CDR1 is SGHRS and CDR2 YFSETQ. The ends lost 2 bases at V and 5 bases at J; junction bases unmatched: 10. The CDR3 covers 16 residues. The CDR3 sequence: CASSLPGQRLNNEQFF. In DNA, the CDR3 is TGCGCCAGCAGCTTACCGGGACAGCGACTTAACAATGAGCAGTTCTTC.

The gene calls are TRBV27 and TRBJ2-3; 8 bases are shared with TRBD2. V shed 7 bases and J 4 bases; nucleotides not matched to a gene: 4. Germline V gives CDR1 MNHEY, CDR2 SMNVEV (reference sequence). The CDR3 is 13 amino acids. The CDR3 is CASTPTSADTQYF. CDR3 sequence (DNA): TGTGCCAGCACCCCGACTAGCGCAGATACGCAGTATTTT.

The J gene is TRBJ2-7, the V gene TRBV5-4; the match to TRBD1 covers 9 bases. V was clipped by 4 bases and J by 7 bases; unmatched bases: 12. Looked up from germline, CDR1 is SGHNT and CDR2 is YYREEE (reference sequence). This CDR3 contains 15 residues. In DNA form, the CDR3 reads TGTGCCAGCAGCCCAATGGGACAGGGTAAATTGGAGCAGTACTTC. It specifies CASSPMGQGKLEQYF.

This sequence joins TRBV7-2 and TRBJ1-1; D may be TRBD1 (5 bases). The V gene lost 1 base and the J gene lost 1 base, with 7 bases spanning the gap. There are 14 residues in the CDR3. CDR1 and CDR2 from the germline V gene are SGHTA and FQGNSA. The CDR3 nucleotides read TGTGCCAGCAGCTTAGTAGGGGCGAACACTGAAGCTTTCTTT. Translated, it gives CASSLVGANTEAFF.

The genes are TRBV6-5 and TRBJ1-3; unclear D gene. V lost 2 bases and J 0 bases, leaving 8 bases between the germline ends. The germline V gene has CDR1 MNHEY and CDR2 SVGAGI. This CDR3 spans 15 amino acids. The CDR3 loop reads CASSYRGSSGNTIYF. CDR3 in DNA: TGTGCCAGCAGTTACAGAGGGAGCTCTGGAAACACCATATATTTT.

This clone was seen only a few times. The chain combines TRBV7-9 with TRBJ2-1; TRBD2 agrees at 9 bases. Germline CDR1 reads SEHNR; CDR2 reads FQNEAQ (reference sequence). The ends lost 2 bases at V and 6 bases at J; junction bases unmatched: 8. The CDR3 runs 16 residues. CDR3 protein: CASSLTASGEINEQFF. Here the CDR3 DNA reads TGTGCCAGCAGCTTAACGGCTAGCGGGGAGATCAATGAGCAGTTCTTC.

The V and J genes are TRBV19 and TRBJ1-1, with 7 bases matching TRBD1. CDR1 LNHDA and CDR2 SQIVND come from the germline V gene (reference sequence). The CDR3 has 12 residues. The V gene end was trimmed by 8 bases and the J gene end by 4 bases; junction bases not matched to a gene: 4. For the CDR3, the DNA is TGTGCCAGTTATCCAGGGGGCACTGAAGCTTTCTTT. It encodes CASYPGGTEAFF. Full variable domain (remainder filled in from reference TRBV19 and TRBJ1-1): DGGITQSPKYLFRKEGQNVTLSCEQNLNHDAMYWYRQDPGQGLRLIYYSQIVNDFQKGDIAEGYSVSREKKESFPLTVTSAQKNPTAFYLCASYPGGTEAFFGQGTRLTVV.

This clone was observed a few times. This chain joins TRBV19 and TRBJ2-7, with TRBD1 matching over 7 bases. This CDR3 is built from 15 residues. J lost 0 bases, V lost 4 bases, and 6 bases had no gene match. Germline V gene lookup returns CDR1 LNHDA and CDR2 SQIVND (reference sequence). The CDR3 DNA reads as TGTGCCAGTAGTACGACAGGGCTGAGCTCCTACGAGCAGTACTTC. Translated, it gives CASSTTGLSSYEQYF.

Details on this clone: The sample contains more than one DNA sequence encoding this CDR3. This rearrangement joins TRBV2 to TRBJ1-2; D unclear. The germline CDR1 and CDR2 sequences are SNHLY and FYNNEI. CDR3 length: 13 residues. V was trimmed by 6 bases and J by 8 bases, leaving 16 bases between them. The CDR3 coding sequence is TGTGCCAGCAGCGCGAGGCAGTCTATCGGCTACACCTTC. It is translated as CASSARQSIGYTF. Using reference TRBV2 and TRBJ1-2 for the parts outside the CDR3, the full variable domain is EPEVTQTPSHQVTQMGQEVILRCVPISNHLYFYWYRQILGQKVEFLVSFYNNEISEKSEIFDDQFSVERPDGSNFTLKIRSTKLEDSAMYFCASSARQSIGYTFGSGTRLTVV.

The chain's CDR3 is CASSFTGTASYEQYF. CDR3 nucleotides: TGCGCCAGCAGCTTTACCGGGACAGCCTCCTACGAGCAGTACTTC. The chain has TRBV5-1 and TRBJ2-5; 7 bases line up with TRBD1. The DNA matches TRBJ2-7 better at its end, which makes the J call doubtful. This CDR3 is built from 15 residues. Germline assignment: CDR1 SGHRS and CDR2 YFSETQ.

The chain carries TRBV6-5 and TRBJ2-7; D remains ambiguous. This CDR3 spans 14 amino acids. Germline V gene data show CDR1 as MNHEY and CDR2 as SVGAGI. Trimming shortened V by 5 bases and J by 2 bases, and 13 bases separated the two germline ends. CDR3 amino acids: CASSDTLLTYEQYF. CDR3 DNA sequence: TGTGCCAGCAGTGACACCTTACTTACCTACGAGCAGTACTTC.

This rearrangement joins TRBV5-1 to TRBJ2-2, with TRBD2 identical over 11 bases. Per the germline V gene, CDR1 is SGHRS and CDR2 is YFSETQ. This CDR3 has 17 residues. The J segment lost 2 bases and the V segment lost 4 bases, leaving 7 bases of the junction unmatched. The CDR3 coding sequence is TGCGCCAGCAGCCCCCTAGCGGGGGGACAAAACACCGGGGAGCTGTTTTTT. Translated: CASSPLAGGQNTGELFF.

The chain is built from TRBV13 and TRBJ1-1; tentative D call: TRBD1 (6 bases). The CDR3 extends over 14 amino acids. Germline V gene data show CDR1 as PRHDT and CDR2 as FYEKMQ (reference sequence). V lost 3 bases to trimming and J lost 3 bases, with 11 bases between them. CDR3 amino acids: CASSFRTAYTEAFF. In nucleotides, the CDR3 is TGTGCCAGCAGCTTCCGGACAGCCTACACTGAAGCTTTCTTT.

The chain joins TRBV27 to TRBJ2-7; TRBD2 matches at 7 bases. The CDR3 covers 13 residues. The V gene's germline CDR1 is MNHEY and CDR2 SMNVEV (reference sequence). Unmatched junction bases numbered 2, after V lost 0 bases and J lost 6 bases. The CDR3 here is CASSLSGGGEQYF. The CDR3, as DNA: TGTGCCAGCAGTTTATCGGGGGGGGGCGAGCAGTACTTC.

The chain employs TRBV28 and TRBJ1-2; D not certain. This CDR3 contains 12 residues. V was cut by 5 bases and J by 9 bases, with 13 bases left in between. Germline V gives CDR1 MDHEN, CDR2 SYDVKM. The CDR3 nucleotides read TGTGCCAGCAGTCCCCGGCAGGTGAGCTACACCTTC. Translated: CASSPRQVSYTF.

The chain has TRBV9 and TRBJ2-3, with TRBD2 matching over 7 bases. From germline, CDR1 is SGDLS and CDR2 YYNGEE. The J segment lost 3 bases and the V segment lost 0 bases, leaving 4 bases of the junction unmatched. The CDR3 is 15 amino acids. CDR3 DNA sequence: TGTGCCAGCAGCGTAGTGGGAGCGGGGACAGATACGCAGTATTTT. It encodes CASSVVGAGTDTQYF. Drawing the rest from reference TRBV9 and TRBJ2-3, the complete variable domain is DSGVTQTPKHLITATGQRVTLRCSPRSGDLSVYWYQQSLDQGLQFLIQYYNGEERAKGNILERFSAQQFPDLHSELNLSSLELGDSALYFCASSVVGAGTDTQYFGPGTRLTVL.

This clone was detected only a few times. J is TRBJ2-7 and V is TRBV5-1; 8 bases match TRBD1. Losses at the gene ends were 4 bases for V and 1 base for J; bases not matched to a gene: 10. Germline values: CDR1 SGHRS, CDR2 YFSETQ. This CDR3 is 16 amino acids long. Written as DNA, the CDR3 is TGCGCCAGCAGCCAGGGGGGAGGACAGGGTTCCTACGAGCAGTACTTC. Amino acid sequence: CASSQGGGQGSYEQYF.

CDR3 region: CASSYRGGAYNEQFF. CDR3 in DNA: TGTGCCAGCAGTTACCGCGGGGGGGCCTACAATGAGCAGTTCTTC. The chain recombines TRBV6-5 with TRBJ2-1; 9 nucleotides line up with TRBD2. The V and J ends lost 2 bases and 2 bases, in that order; junction bases with no gene match: 1. Germline V gene data show CDR1 as MNHEY and CDR2 as SVGAGI. The CDR3 sequence is 15 residues long.

The rearrangement links TRBV12-5 to TRBJ2-1; unclear D gene. Trimming left V 7 bases short and J 4 bases short, with 17 bases between. Germline V CDR1 and CDR2: LGHNT, FRNRAP. The CDR3 is made up of 15 amino acids. CDR3 region: CASAVRPENYNEQFF. The DNA of the CDR3 is TGTGCTAGTGCTGTGCGGCCAGAAAATTACAATGAGCAGTTCTTC.